These 22 T cell receptor beta chains came from one sample sequenced in a study of vaccination effects on CD4 cells after COVID-19. Sequencing followed a ViraFEST assay step that expanded antigen-specific CD4+ T cells with viral peptide pools. Following 10 days of culture, CD4+ T cells were isolated. Either the mRNA-1273 or the BNT162b2 vaccine was given to participants as two doses. Produced via immunoSEQ multiplex PCR; TCRdb's table is partial and in-frame only. In the table there are some 15,000 clones, 70% of which are singletons. Their antigens are not known. The sample was CD4+ T cells from PBMCs cultured with SARS-CoV-2 spike peptides, taken after COVID-19 vaccination. All receptors come from a human donor who received a COVID-19 vaccine.

This clone is judged medium-sized. The chain employs TRBV12-3 or TRBV12-4 and TRBJ1-6; 7 nucleotides match TRBD1. V gave up 5 bases and J gave up 14 bases; unmatched junction bases: 9. The CDR3 has 13 residues. Written as DNA, the CDR3 is TGTGCCAGCAGTACGGACAGGACTTCGTCCCTCCACTTT. Translated: CASSTDRTSSLHF.

The chain has TRBV29-1 and TRBJ1-2, with a weak D call TRBD1 (6 bases). The V and J ends lost 3 bases and 4 bases respectively, with 6 bases between them. The CDR3 has 11 amino acids. Germline V gene data show CDR1 as SQVTM and CDR2 as ANQGSEA. Here the CDR3 DNA reads TGCAGCGTTGACAGGGGCTATGGCTACACCTTC. Its translation is CSVDRGYGYTF.

The V call is TRBV6-5, the J call TRBJ1-4, with 8 bases that match TRBD1. Trimming cost V 5 bases and J 6 bases; bases outside gene matches: 5. Germline loops: CDR1 MNHEY, CDR2 SVGAGI. This CDR3 is built from 14 residues. The DNA of the CDR3 is TGTGCCAGCAGTCAATTGGGACAGGATGAAAAACTGTTTTTT. It codes for CASSQLGQDEKLFF.

The chain couples TRBV13 to TRBJ2-1; possible D gene TRBD1, 5 bases. This CDR3 has 16 residues. V was clipped by 5 bases and J by 0 bases, with 14 bases between them. Germline V lookup: CDR1 PRHDT, CDR2 FYEKMQ (reference sequence). CDR3 loop: CASSGRTRSSYNEQFF. CDR3 DNA: TGTGCCAGCAGCGGTCGGACAAGGTCCTCCTACAATGAGCAGTTCTTC. The whole variable domain, filled in from reference TRBV13 and TRBJ2-1, reads AAGVIQSPRHLIKEKRETATLKCYPIPRHDTVYWYQQGPGQDPQFLISFYEKMQSDKGSIPDRFSAQQFSDYHSELNMSSLELGDSALYFCASSGRTRSSYNEQFFGPGTRLTVL.

This chain joins TRBV10-3 and TRBJ1-1, with D possibly TRBD1 on 5 matching bases. Trimming took off 11 bases at V and 4 bases at J, with 20 bases between the two ends. The CDR3 covers 14 residues. The germline CDR1 and CDR2 sequences are ENHRY and SYGVKD. The CDR3 protein is CAVGGVRGVTEAFF. In DNA, the CDR3 is TGTGCCGTTGGGGGGGTGAGAGGTGTCACTGAAGCTTTCTTT.

This clone was detected only a few times. This chain uses TRBV3-1 (or the pseudogene TRBV3-2) with TRBJ1-1; D perhaps matches TRBD1 (5 bases). This CDR3 region has 13 residues. V shed 3 bases and J shed 6 bases, with 11 bases lying between them. The V gene's germline CDR1 is LGHDT and CDR2 YNNKEL (reference sequence). This CDR3 is CASSQSQGAEAFF. Written as DNA, the CDR3 is TGTGCCAGCAGCCAGAGTCAGGGCGCTGAAGCTTTCTTT.

This chain uses TRBV24-1 with TRBJ2-3, with 8 bases that match TRBD1. The CDR3 totals 13 residues. V shed 3 bases and J 13 bases; nucleotides not matched to a gene: 8. Germline CDR1 KGHDR, CDR2 SFDVKD. As DNA, the CDR3 is TGTGCCACCAGTGATCTCCCTACGGGACAGGAGTATTTT. It is translated as CATSDLPTGQEYF.

The V and J genes are TRBV6-1 and TRBJ2-1, with TRBD2 as a possible D gene (6 bases). CDR1 MNHNS and CDR2 SASEGT come from the germline V gene. This CDR3 has 13 amino acids. V lost 1 base to trimming and J lost 8 bases, with 9 bases between them. CDR3 loop: CASSEGAGYEQFF. In nucleotides, the CDR3 is TGTGCCAGCAGTGAAGGAGCGGGCTATGAGCAGTTCTTC.

The rearrangement uses TRBV19 and TRBJ2-7; D uncertain. Trimming pared 1 base from V and 7 bases from J, leaving 5 bases between. This CDR3 is built from 11 residues. Germline values: CDR1 LNHDA, CDR2 SQIVND (reference sequence). The CDR3 region has the DNA TGTGCCAGTAGTATAGGTCTAGAGCAGTACTTC. Its translation: CASSIGLEQYF.

The chain uses TRBV25-1 and TRBJ2-2, with 7 bases lining up with TRBD1. The V segment lost 9 bases and the J segment 4 bases; nucleotides outside the gene matches: 11. Germline V gene sequence: CDR1 MGHDK, CDR2 SYGVNS. The CDR3 is made up of 15 amino acids. DNA of the CDR3: TGTGCCAGTACTAACAGGGGAGATGGCACCGGGGAGCTGTTTTTT. Protein: CASTNRGDGTGELFF.

The chain recombines TRBV7-2 with TRBJ2-3, with D unclear. CDR1 is SGHTA and CDR2 is FQGNSA in the germline V gene. The V end was cut by 4 bases, the J end by 2 bases, with 1 base between. This CDR3 region has 11 residues. The CDR3: CASSSTDTQYF. Written as DNA, the CDR3 is TGTGCCAGCAGCTCCACAGATACGCAGTATTTT.

CDR3 region: CASSLFSGGTYEQYF. CDR3 coding DNA: TGTGCCAGCAGCTTGTTTTCGGGGGGTACCTACGAGCAGTACTTC. The chain carries TRBV5-6 and TRBJ2-7; 7 bases line up with TRBD2. CDR3 length: 15 amino acids. Germline V gene data show CDR1 as SGHDT and CDR2 as YYEEEE. Unmatched junction bases numbered 6, after V lost 1 base and J lost 2 bases. The entire variable domain, with the rest obtained from reference TRBV5-6 and TRBJ2-7, is as follows: DAGVTQSPTHLIKTRGQQVTLRCSPKSGHDTVSWYQQALGQGPQFIFQYYEEEERQRGNFPDRFSGHQFPNYSSELNVNALLLGDSALYLCASSLFSGGTYEQYFGPGTRLTVT.

This chain links TRBV7-2 with TRBJ1-5; TRBD1 matches at 7 bases. V trimming: 5 bases; J trimming: 9 bases; junction bases outside the gene matches: 10. The germline gives CDR1 SGHTA, CDR2 FQGNSA. The CDR3 length is 14 residues. CDR3 loop: CASSLGTARGPQHF. As DNA, the CDR3 is TGTGCCAGCAGCCTCGGGACAGCGAGGGGGCCCCAGCATTTT.

The chain joins TRBV20-1 to TRBJ1-5; D possibly corresponds to TRBD1 (5 bases). CDR1 and CDR2 (germline): DFQATT, SNEGSKA (reference sequence). The CDR3 covers 12 residues. V was trimmed by 3 bases and J by 5 bases, leaving 8 bases between them. CDR3 sequence reads: CSASRGDQPQHF. For the CDR3, the DNA is TGCAGTGCTAGTCGGGGGGATCAGCCCCAGCATTTT.

This sequence joins TRBV3-1 (or the pseudogene TRBV3-2) and TRBJ1-1, with D perhaps TRBD1 (5 bases). Germline V lookup: CDR1 LGHDT, CDR2 YNNKEL (reference sequence). Trimming removed 0 bases from V and 10 bases from J, with 12 bases in between. CDR3 size: 13 residues. DNA of the CDR3: TGTGCCAGCAGCCAAGACTTAGGGGCATTAGCTTTCTTT. Amino acid sequence: CASSQDLGALAFF.

The chain combines TRBV7-3 with TRBJ2-1; D gene unclear. Germline lookup yields CDR1 SGHTA and CDR2 FQGTGA. The CDR3 consists of 13 residues. With 2 bases removed from V and 5 bases from J, the gap between germline ends came to 7 bases. The CDR3 loop is CASSLGVNNEQFF. Here the CDR3 DNA reads TGTGCCAGCAGCTTAGGGGTCAACAATGAGCAGTTCTTC.

About this clone: The identical CDR3 is also encoded by other nucleotide sequences in the sample. The chain recombines TRBV5-1 with TRBJ2-7; D perhaps matches TRBD2 (5 bases). Germline V CDR1 and CDR2: SGHRS, YFSETQ. The CDR3 has 14 residues. V gave up 4 bases and J gave up 2 bases, with 13 bases separating them. This CDR3 reads CASSPSGLAYEQYF. The CDR3 region has the DNA TGCGCCAGCAGCCCCTCAGGACTGGCCTACGAGCAGTACTTC.

This clone was seen only a few times. This rearrangement joins TRBV19 to TRBJ1-1; D ambiguous. Germline V lookup: CDR1 LNHDA, CDR2 SQIVND (reference sequence). Trimming stripped 5 bases from V and 5 bases from J, with 6 bases between. The CDR3 covers 11 residues. The CDR3 is CASSPGTEAFF. Written as DNA, the CDR3 is TGTGCCAGTAGTCCGGGAACTGAAGCTTTCTTT. Complete variable domain (other parts from reference TRBV19 and TRBJ1-1): DGGITQSPKYLFRKEGQNVTLSCEQNLNHDAMYWYRQDPGQGLRLIYYSQIVNDFQKGDIAEGYSVSREKKESFPLTVTSAQKNPTAFYLCASSPGTEAFFGQGTRLTVV.

This sequence joins TRBV7-9 and TRBJ1-1; D is ambiguous. Germline V gene data show CDR1 as SEHNR and CDR2 as FQNEAQ (reference sequence). This CDR3 is 12 amino acids long. The V end was cut by 3 bases, the J end by 5 bases, with 7 bases between. The chain's CDR3 is CASSFLGTEAFF. CDR3 sequence (DNA): TGTGCCAGCAGCTTTCTGGGGACTGAAGCTTTCTTT.

This clone was recorded a few times. The CDR3 reads CASSEAGPPYNEQFF. CDR3 in DNA: TGTGCCAGCAGTGAAGCGGGACCTCCCTACAATGAGCAGTTCTTC. The chain links TRBV6-4 to TRBJ2-1, with TRBD2 matching over 7 bases. Germline assignment: CDR1 MRHNA and CDR2 SNTAGT. The CDR3 runs to 15 residues. The junction had 4 bases not matched to a gene; V was cut back by 3 bases and J by 2 bases.

The V call is TRBV2, the J call TRBJ1-5; D is unresolved. Germline V gene lookup returns CDR1 SNHLY and CDR2 FYNNEI. This CDR3 is built from 13 residues. Trimming cost V 8 bases and J 4 bases, with 12 bases left between them. The CDR3 DNA reads TGTGCCAGCGAAGAGATGAGAAATCAGCCCCAGCATTTT. Its translation is CASEEMRNQPQHF.

By share of the sample, this clone is medium-sized (0.01 to 0.1%). The rearrangement uses TRBV11-2 and TRBJ1-2; 9 nucleotides line up with TRBD1. The CDR3 has 15 residues. Germline values: CDR1 SGHAT, CDR2 FQNNGV. The V gene end was trimmed by 4 bases and the J gene end by 4 bases; junction bases not matched to a gene: 7. DNA for the CDR3: TGTGCCAGCAGCTCTGGACAGGGGAGTATCTATGGCTACACCTTC. Protein product: CASSSGQGSIYGYTF.